These 17 T cell receptor beta chains share one sample of origin, sequenced in a study of OX40 agonist ivuxolimab in advanced cancers. Assay: immunoSEQ multiplex PCR; the TCRdb copy retains only in-frame clones and omits some. Altogether around 31,000 clones are present, 75% to 95% being singletons, with the ten largest covering less than 5%. Source: CD4+ or CD8+ T cells sorted from blood, taken in a trial of the OX40 agonist ivuxolimab. All receptors come from an adult with an advanced solid tumor such as melanoma, head and neck, liver or kidney cancer.

This sequence joins TRBV6-5 and TRBJ2-3, with 7 bases lining up with TRBD1. This CDR3 has 14 amino acids. The V gene end was trimmed by 6 bases and the J gene end by 1 base; junction bases not matched to a gene: 4. In germline, CDR1 is MNHEY, CDR2 SVGAGI. The CDR3 DNA is TGTGCCAGCAGCCCGGGGACAGGCACAGATACGCAGTATTTT. This translates into CASSPGTGTDTQYF.

The chain couples TRBV28 to TRBJ1-2; no clear D gene. Germline V CDR1 and CDR2: MDHEN, SYDVKM. Trimming removed 5 bases from V and 0 bases from J, with 7 bases in between. This CDR3 has 13 residues. The CDR3 coding sequence is TGTGCCAGCAGTCCCGAAGCTAACTATGGCTACACCTTC. Translated, it gives CASSPEANYGYTF.

The rearrangement links TRBV7-3 to TRBJ2-6, with D uncertain. This CDR3 contains 17 residues. V was shortened by 4 bases and J by 0 bases, with 13 bases between the two germline ends. CDR1 SGHTA and CDR2 FQGTGA come from the germline V gene. CDR3 DNA: TGTGCCAGCAGCTCCTTTGGTGCCTTCTCTGGGGCCAACGTCCTGACTTTC. It codes for CASSSFGAFSGANVLTF.

The CDR3 reads CASSLDGWGRNQPQHF. Here the CDR3 DNA reads TGTGCCAGCAGTTTAGATGGGTGGGGACGGAATCAGCCCCAGCATTTT. The chain couples TRBV28 to TRBJ1-5; weak D call: TRBD1 (5 bases). The CDR3 is 16 residues long. The germline V and J ends were trimmed by 2 bases and 4 bases, with 15 bases remaining between them. Germline V lookup: CDR1 MDHEN, CDR2 SYDVKM.

The chain has TRBV4-1 and TRBJ2-7; D is unresolved. Trimming removed 1 base from V and 3 bases from J, with 13 bases in between. The CDR3 contains 15 residues. Per germline, CDR1 MGHRA and CDR2 YSYEKL. CDR3 sequence (DNA): TGCGCCAGCAGCCAAGCTTTTAACAAGTACTACGAGCAGTACGTC. Encoded protein: CASSQAFNKYYEQYV.

The chain couples TRBV2 to TRBJ1-2; D ambiguous. V lost 6 bases and J lost 2, with 10 bases in between. CDR3 size: 13 residues. Germline V gives CDR1 SNHLY, CDR2 FYNNEI. CDR3 in DNA: TGTGCCAGCAGCCTAGGGTTGAACTATGGCTACACCTTC. This codes for CASSLGLNYGYTF.

In DNA, the CDR3 is TGTGCCAGCAGCCCCCCCTGGTACCAAGAGACCCAGTACTTC. Translated, it gives CASSPPWYQETQYF. The rearrangement joins TRBV7-9 to TRBJ2-5; D is unclear. This CDR3 has 14 residues. Trimming removed 5 bases from V and 0 bases from J, with 10 bases in between. CDR1 is SEHNR, CDR2 FQNEAQ, per germline (reference sequence).

The rearrangement joins TRBV7-9 to TRBJ2-7; D is unclear. This CDR3 has 13 residues. In germline, CDR1 is SEHNR, CDR2 FQNEAQ (reference sequence). Deletions cut 5 bases from V and 1 base from J, with 9 bases between. As DNA, the CDR3 is TGTGCCAGCAGCCCCGGACCATCCTACGAGCAGTACTTC. This translates into CASSPGPSYEQYF.

The V gene is TRBV29-1, the J gene TRBJ2-1, with D maybe TRBD1 (6 bases). Trimming cost V 5 bases and J 3 bases, with 11 bases left between them. CDR1 SQVTM and CDR2 ANQGSEA come from the germline V gene. CDR3 length: 13 amino acids. CDR3 DNA: TGCAGCGTTCCCAGGGGCCTCTACAATGAGCAGTTCTTC. Translation: CSVPRGLYNEQFF.

The V gene is TRBV29-1, the J gene TRBJ2-7; a weak D match, TRBD2 (6 bases). This CDR3 region has 13 residues. V was clipped by 6 bases and J by 5 bases, with 17 bases between them. From germline, CDR1 is SQVTM and CDR2 ANQGSEA. This CDR3 is CSVTGLDLDEQYF. The CDR3 region has the DNA TGCAGCGTGACGGGACTCGACCTTGACGAGCAGTACTTC.

The gene calls are TRBV19 and TRBJ1-1; D unresolved. Trimming took 4 bases from V and 1 from J, leaving 7 bases between them. Germline V gene lookup returns CDR1 LNHDA and CDR2 SQIVND (reference sequence). The CDR3 spans 13 residues. CDR3 sequence: CASSKAENTEAFF. Here the CDR3 DNA reads TGTGCCAGTAGTAAGGCAGAGAACACTGAAGCTTTCTTT.

The chain uses TRBV18 and TRBJ2-7; TRBD1 aligns across 11 bases. The CDR3 covers 16 residues. The ends lost 4 bases at V and 5 bases at J; junction bases unmatched: 10. CDR1 is KGHSH, CDR2 LQKENI, per germline. CDR3 sequence reads: CASSLRTGGLTDEQYF. The DNA of the CDR3 is TGTGCCAGCTCACTCCGGACAGGGGGCTTAACCGACGAGCAGTACTTC. Based on the CDR3 plus reference TRBV18 and TRBJ2-7, the full variable domain is NAGVMQNPRHLVRRRGQEARLRCSPMKGHSHVYWYRQLPEEGLKFMVYLQKENIIDESGMPKERFSAEFPKEGPSILRIQQVVRGDSAAYFCASSLRTGGLTDEQYFGPGTRLTVT.

This chain joins TRBV7-9 and TRBJ1-4; 8 nucleotides line up with TRBD1. The germline CDR1 and CDR2 sequences are SEHNR and FQNEAQ (reference sequence). V dropped 2 bases and J dropped 6; count of bases not matched to a gene: 2. The CDR3 totals 14 residues. CDR3 sequence (DNA): TGTGCCAGCAGCTTACCGGGACAGGATGAAAAACTGTTTTTT. It is translated as CASSLPGQDEKLFF. Together with reference TRBV7-9 and TRBJ1-4, the CDR3 gives the full variable domain: DTGVSQNPRHKITKRGQNVTFRCDPISEHNRLYWYRQTLGQGPEFLTYFQNEAQLEKSRLLSDRFSAERPKGSFSTLEIQRTEQGDSAMYLCASSLPGQDEKLFFGSGTQLSVL.

J is TRBJ1-2 and V is TRBV4-1; D remains unclear. The V end lost 0 bases, the J end lost 2 bases, and 10 bases lay between the germline ends. This CDR3 region has 15 residues. The germline CDR1 and CDR2 sequences are MGHRA and YSYEKL. The CDR3 spells CASSQDPLQNYGYTF. CDR3 sequence (DNA): TGCGCCAGCAGCCAAGATCCTCTTCAAAACTATGGCTACACCTTC.

The V and J genes are TRBV28 and TRBJ1-2; maybe TRBD1 (6 bases). The germline V gene has CDR1 MDHEN and CDR2 SYDVKM. CDR3 size: 14 residues. The V end lost 7 bases, the J end lost 8 bases, and 20 bases lay between the germline ends. CDR3 DNA: TGTGCCAGCAAAACGACAGGATCTTCCGGGGGCTACACCTTC. Encoded protein: CASKTTGSSGGYTF.

The V gene is TRBV4-1, the J gene TRBJ1-1, with 11 bases that match TRBD1. The CDR3 totals 16 residues. CDR1 MGHRA and CDR2 YSYEKL come from the germline V gene. After removal of 4 bases from V and 4 bases from J, the junction contained 8 bases not matched to a gene. The CDR3 loop reads CASSRRAGTGGTEAFF. As DNA, the CDR3 is TGCGCCAGCAGCCGCAGGGCCGGGACAGGGGGCACTGAAGCTTTCTTT.

The chain couples TRBV6-5 to TRBJ1-2; D might be TRBD1 (5 bases). This CDR3 spans 14 amino acids. In germline, CDR1 is MNHEY, CDR2 SVGAGI. Between the trimmed V and J ends, which lost 5 bases and 5 bases, there was a span of 15 bases. CDR3 nucleotide sequence: TGTGCCAGCAGTCCTAATAACGGGGGATATGGCTACACCTTC. Amino acids: CASSPNNGGYGYTF.